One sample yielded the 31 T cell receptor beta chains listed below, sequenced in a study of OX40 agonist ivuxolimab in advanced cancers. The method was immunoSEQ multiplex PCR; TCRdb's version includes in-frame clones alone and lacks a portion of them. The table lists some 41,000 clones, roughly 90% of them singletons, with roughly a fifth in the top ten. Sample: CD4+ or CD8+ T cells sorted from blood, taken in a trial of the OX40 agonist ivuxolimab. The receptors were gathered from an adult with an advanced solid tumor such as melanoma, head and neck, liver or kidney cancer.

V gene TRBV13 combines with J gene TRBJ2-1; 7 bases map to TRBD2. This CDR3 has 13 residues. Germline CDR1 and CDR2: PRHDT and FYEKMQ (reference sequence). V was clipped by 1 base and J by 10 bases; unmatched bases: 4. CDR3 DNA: TGTGCCAGCAGCTTAGAGCGGGACCGCGAGCAGTTCTTC. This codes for CASSLERDREQFF.

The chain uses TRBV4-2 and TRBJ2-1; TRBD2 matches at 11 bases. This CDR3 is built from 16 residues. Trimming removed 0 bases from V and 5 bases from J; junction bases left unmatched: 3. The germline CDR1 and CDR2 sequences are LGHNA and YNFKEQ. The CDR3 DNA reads TGTGCCAGCAGCCAAGAAGGGACTAGCGGTCACAATGAGCAGTTCTTC. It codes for CASSQEGTSGHNEQFF.

CDR3: CASSSGGVTGQPQHF. The CDR3 nucleotides read TGTGCCAGCAGCTCGGGGGGGGTGACGGGGCAGCCCCAGCATTTT. J is TRBJ1-5 and V is TRBV5-8; perhaps TRBD1 as D (5 bases). The CDR3 is 15 residues long. The V end lost 3 bases, the J end lost 7 bases, and 17 bases lay between the germline ends. Germline values: CDR1 SGHTS, CDR2 YDEGEE.

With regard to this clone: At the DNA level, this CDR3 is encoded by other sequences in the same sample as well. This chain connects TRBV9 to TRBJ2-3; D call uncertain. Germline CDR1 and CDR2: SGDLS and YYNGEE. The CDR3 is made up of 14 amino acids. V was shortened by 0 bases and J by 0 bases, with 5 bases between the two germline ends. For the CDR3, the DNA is TGTGCCAGCAGCGTAGGCAGGAGCACAGATACGCAGTATTTT. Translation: CASSVGRSTDTQYF.

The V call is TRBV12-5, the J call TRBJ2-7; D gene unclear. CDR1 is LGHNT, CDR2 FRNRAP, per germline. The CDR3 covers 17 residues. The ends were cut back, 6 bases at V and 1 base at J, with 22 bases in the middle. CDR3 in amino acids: CASGPIRVMAHSYEQYF. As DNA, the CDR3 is TGTGCTAGTGGCCCAATTCGGGTTATGGCGCATTCCTACGAGCAGTACTTC. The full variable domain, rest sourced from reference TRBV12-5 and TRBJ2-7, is DARVTQTPRHKVTEMGQEVTMRCQPILGHNTVFWYRQTMMQGLELLAYFRNRAPLDDSGMPKDRFSAEMPDATLATLKIQPSEPRDSAVYFCASGPIRVMAHSYEQYFGPGTRLTVT.

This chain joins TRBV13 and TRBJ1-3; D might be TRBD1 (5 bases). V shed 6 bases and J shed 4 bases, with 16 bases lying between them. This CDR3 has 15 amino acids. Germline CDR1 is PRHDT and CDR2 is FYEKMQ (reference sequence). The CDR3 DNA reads TGTGCCAGCAGTCCACCGGCGGGGGTCGGAAACACCATATATTTT. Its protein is CASSPPAGVGNTIYF.

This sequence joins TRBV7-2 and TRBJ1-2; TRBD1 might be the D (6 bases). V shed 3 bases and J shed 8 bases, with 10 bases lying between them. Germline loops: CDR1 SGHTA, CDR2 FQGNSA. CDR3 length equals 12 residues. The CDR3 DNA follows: TGTGCCAGCAGCTTCAACAGGGACGGCTACACCTTC. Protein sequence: CASSFNRDGYTF.

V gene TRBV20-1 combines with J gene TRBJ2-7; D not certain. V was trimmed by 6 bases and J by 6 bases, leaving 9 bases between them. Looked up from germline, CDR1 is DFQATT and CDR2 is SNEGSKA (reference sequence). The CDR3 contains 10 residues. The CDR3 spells CSALDVEQYF. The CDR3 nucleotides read TGCAGTGCCCTTGATGTCGAGCAGTACTTC.

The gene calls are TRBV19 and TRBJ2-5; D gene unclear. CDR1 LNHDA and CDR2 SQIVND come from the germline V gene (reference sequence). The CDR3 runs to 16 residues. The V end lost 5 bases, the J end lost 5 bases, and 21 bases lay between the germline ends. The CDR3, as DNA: TGTGCCAGTAGTCCCCCACTTAGCCGGTTATGGGAGACCCAGTACTTC. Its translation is CASSPPLSRLWETQYF.

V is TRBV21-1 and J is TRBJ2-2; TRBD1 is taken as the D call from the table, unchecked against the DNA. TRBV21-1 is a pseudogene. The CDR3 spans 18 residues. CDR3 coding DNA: TGTGCCAGCAGCATACGTAATTCGGACAGGGGTAACACCGGGGAGCTGTTTTTT. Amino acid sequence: CASSIRNSDRGNTGELFF.

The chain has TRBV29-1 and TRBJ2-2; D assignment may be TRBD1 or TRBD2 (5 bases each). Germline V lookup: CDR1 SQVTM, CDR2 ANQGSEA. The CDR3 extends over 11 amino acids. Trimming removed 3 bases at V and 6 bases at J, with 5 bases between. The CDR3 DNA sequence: TGCAGCGTTGAGGGGGCCGGGGAGCTGTTTTTT. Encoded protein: CSVEGAGELFF.

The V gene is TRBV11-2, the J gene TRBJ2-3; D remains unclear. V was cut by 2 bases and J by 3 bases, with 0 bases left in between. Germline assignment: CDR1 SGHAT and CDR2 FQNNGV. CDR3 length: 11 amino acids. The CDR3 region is CASSLTDTQYF. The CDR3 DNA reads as TGTGCCAGCAGCTTAACAGATACGCAGTATTTT. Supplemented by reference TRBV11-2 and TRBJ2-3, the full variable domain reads EAGVAQSPRYKIIEKRQSVAFWCNPISGHATLYWYQQILGQGPKLLIQFQNNGVVDDSQLPKDRFSAERLKGVDSTLKIQPAKLEDSAVYLCASSLTDTQYFGPGTRLTVL.

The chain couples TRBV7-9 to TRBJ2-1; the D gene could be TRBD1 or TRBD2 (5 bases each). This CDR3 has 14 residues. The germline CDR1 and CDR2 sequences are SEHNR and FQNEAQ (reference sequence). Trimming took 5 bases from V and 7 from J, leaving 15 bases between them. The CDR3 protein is CASSPVRGMNEQFF. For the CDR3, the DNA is TGTGCCAGCAGCCCGGTGAGGGGTATGAATGAGCAGTTCTTC.

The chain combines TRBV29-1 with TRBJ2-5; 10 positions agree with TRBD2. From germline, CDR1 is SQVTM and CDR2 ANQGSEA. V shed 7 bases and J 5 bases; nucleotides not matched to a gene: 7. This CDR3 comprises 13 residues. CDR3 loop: CSGDRGLAETQYF. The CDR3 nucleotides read TGCAGCGGTGACAGGGGACTAGCGGAGACCCAGTACTTC. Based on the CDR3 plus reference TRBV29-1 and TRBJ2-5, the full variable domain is SAVISQKPSRDICQRGTSLTIQCQVDSQVTMMFWYRQQPGQSLTLIATANQGSEATYESGFVIDKFPISRPNLTFSTLTVSNMSPEDSSIYLCSGDRGLAETQYFGPGTRLLVL.

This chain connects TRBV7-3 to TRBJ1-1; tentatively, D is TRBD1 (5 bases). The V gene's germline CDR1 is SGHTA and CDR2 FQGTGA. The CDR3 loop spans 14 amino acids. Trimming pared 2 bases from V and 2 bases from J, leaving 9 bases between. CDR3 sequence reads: CASSLWGENTEAFF. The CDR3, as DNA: TGTGCCAGCAGCTTATGGGGGGAAAACACTGAAGCTTTCTTT.

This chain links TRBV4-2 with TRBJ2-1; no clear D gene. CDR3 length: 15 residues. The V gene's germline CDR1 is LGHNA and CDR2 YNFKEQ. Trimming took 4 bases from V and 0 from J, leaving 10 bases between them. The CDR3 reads CASSLESSSYNEQFF. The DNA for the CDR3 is TGTGCCAGCAGCCTCGAGAGCAGCTCCTACAATGAGCAGTTCTTC.

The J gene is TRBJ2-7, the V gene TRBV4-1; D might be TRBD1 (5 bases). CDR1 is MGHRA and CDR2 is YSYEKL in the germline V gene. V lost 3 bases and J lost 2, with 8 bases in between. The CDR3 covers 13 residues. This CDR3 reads CASSHSTAYEQYF. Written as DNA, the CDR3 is TGCGCCAGCAGCCACTCGACAGCCTACGAGCAGTACTTC.

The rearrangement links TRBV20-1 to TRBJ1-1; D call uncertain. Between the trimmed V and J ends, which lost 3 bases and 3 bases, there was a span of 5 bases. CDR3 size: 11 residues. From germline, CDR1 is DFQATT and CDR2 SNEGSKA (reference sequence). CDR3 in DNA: TGCAGTGCTAGGTCCTACACTGAAGCTTTCTTT. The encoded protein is CSARSYTEAFF.

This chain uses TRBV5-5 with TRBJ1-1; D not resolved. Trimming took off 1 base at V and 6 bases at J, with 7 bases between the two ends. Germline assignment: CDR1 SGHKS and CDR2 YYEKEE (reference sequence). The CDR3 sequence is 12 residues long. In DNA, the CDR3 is TGTGCCAGCAGCTTGTTTTCCGCTGAAGCTTTCTTT. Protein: CASSLFSAEAFF.

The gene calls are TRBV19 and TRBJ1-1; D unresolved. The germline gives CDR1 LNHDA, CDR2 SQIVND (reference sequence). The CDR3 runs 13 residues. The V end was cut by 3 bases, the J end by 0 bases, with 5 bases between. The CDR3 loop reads CASSIRLNTEAFF. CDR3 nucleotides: TGTGCCAGTAGTATCAGACTGAACACTGAAGCTTTCTTT.

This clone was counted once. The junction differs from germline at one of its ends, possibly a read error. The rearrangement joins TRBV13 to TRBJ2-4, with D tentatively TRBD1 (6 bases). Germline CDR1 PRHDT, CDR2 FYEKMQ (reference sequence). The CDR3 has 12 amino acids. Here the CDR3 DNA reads TGTGCCAGCAGCTTAGAGGGACACCCTCGAGACTTC. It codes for CASSLEGHPRDF.

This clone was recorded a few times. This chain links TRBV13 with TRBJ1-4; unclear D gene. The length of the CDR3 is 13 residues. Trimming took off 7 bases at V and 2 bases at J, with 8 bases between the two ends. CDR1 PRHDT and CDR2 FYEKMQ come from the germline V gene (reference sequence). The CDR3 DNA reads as TGTGCCAGCAAGCATACGACTAATGAAAAACTGTTTTTT. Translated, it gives CASKHTTNEKLFF.

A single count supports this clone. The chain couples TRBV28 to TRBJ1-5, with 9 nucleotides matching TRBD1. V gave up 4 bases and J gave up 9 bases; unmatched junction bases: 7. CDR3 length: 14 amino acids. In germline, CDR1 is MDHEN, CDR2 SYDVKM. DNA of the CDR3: TGTGCCAGCAGTTCCGCCGGGACAGGGCTGCCCCAGCATTTT. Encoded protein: CASSSAGTGLPQHF.

CDR3 nucleotide sequence: TGTGCCAGCAGTGAGGGGCCTACCTACGAGCAGTACTTC. It codes for CASSEGPTYEQYF. V gene TRBV6-4 combines with J gene TRBJ2-7; tentative D call: TRBD1 (5 bases). The V gene's germline CDR1 is MRHNA and CDR2 SNTAGT. CDR3 length: 13 amino acids. Deletions cut 3 bases from V and 2 bases from J, with 8 bases between.

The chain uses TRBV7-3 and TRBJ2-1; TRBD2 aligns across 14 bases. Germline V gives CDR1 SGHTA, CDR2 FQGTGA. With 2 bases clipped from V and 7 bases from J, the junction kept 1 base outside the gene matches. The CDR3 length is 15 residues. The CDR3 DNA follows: TGTGCCAGCAGCTTAGGACTAGCGGGAGGAAATGAGCAGTTCTTC. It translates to CASSLGLAGGNEQFF. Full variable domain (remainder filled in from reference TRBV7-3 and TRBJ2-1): GAGVSQTPSNKVTEKGKYVELRCDPISGHTALYWYRQSLGQGPEFLIYFQGTGAADDSGLPNDRFFAVRPEGSVSTLKIQRTERGDSAVYLCASSLGLAGGNEQFFGPGTRLTVL.

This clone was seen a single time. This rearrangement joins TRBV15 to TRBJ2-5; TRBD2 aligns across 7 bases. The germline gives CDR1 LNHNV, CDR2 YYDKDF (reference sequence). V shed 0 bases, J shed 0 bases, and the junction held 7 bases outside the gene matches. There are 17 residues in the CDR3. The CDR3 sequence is CATSRDGLADNQETQYF. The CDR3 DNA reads TGTGCCACCAGCAGAGATGGGCTAGCGGATAACCAAGAGACCCAGTACTTC.

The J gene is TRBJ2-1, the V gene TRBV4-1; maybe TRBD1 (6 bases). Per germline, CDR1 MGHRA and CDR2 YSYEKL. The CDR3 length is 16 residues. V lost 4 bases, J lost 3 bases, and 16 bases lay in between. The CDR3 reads CASSLQGLNSYNEQFF. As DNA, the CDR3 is TGCGCCAGCAGCCTTCAGGGGCTTAATAGCTACAATGAGCAGTTCTTC.

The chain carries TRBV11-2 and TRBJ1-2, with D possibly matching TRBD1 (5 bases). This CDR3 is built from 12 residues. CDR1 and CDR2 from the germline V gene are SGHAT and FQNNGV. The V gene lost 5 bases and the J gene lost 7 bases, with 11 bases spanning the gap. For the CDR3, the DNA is TGTGCCAGCAGCCCCTGGGGGGTTGGCTACACCTTC. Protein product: CASSPWGVGYTF.

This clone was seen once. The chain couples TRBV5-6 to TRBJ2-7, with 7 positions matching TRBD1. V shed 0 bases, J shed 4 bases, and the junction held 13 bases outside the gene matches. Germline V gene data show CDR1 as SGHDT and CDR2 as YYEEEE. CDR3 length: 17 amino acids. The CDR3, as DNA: TGTGCCAGCAGCTTGGAAATGGAACAGGGGCCGTGGTACGAGCAGTACTTC. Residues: CASSLEMEQGPWYEQYF.

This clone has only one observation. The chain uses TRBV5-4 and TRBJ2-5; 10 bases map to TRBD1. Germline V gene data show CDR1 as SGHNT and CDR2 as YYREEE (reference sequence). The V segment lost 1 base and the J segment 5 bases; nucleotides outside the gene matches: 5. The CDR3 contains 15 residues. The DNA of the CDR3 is TGTGCCAGCAGCTTGTCGACAGGGGGCCGGGAGACCCAGTACTTC. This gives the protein CASSLSTGGRETQYF.

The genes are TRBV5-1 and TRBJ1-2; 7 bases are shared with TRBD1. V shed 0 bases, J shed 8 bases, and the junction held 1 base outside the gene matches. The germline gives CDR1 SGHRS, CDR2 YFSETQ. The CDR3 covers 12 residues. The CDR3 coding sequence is TGCGCCAGCAGCTTGGAGGGGGCCGGCTACACCTTC. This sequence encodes CASSLEGAGYTF. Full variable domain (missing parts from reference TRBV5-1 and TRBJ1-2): KAGVTQTPRYLIKTRGQQVTLSCSPISGHRSVSWYQQTPGQGLQFLFEYFSETQRNKGNFPGRFSGRQFSNSRSEMNVSTLELGDSALYLCASSLEGAGYTFGSGTRLTVV.